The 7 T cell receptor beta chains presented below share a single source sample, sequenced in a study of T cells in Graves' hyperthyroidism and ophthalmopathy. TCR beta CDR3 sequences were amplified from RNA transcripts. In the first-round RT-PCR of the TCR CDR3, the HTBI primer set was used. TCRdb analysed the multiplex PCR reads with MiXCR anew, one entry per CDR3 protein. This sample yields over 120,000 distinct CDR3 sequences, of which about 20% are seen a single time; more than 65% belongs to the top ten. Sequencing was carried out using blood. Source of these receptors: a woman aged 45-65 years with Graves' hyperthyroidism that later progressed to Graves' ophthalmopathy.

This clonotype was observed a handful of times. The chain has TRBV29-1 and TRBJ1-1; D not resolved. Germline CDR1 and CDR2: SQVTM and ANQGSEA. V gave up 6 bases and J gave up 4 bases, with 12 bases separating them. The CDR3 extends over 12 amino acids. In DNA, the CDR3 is TGCAGCGTCGGCGAGTTGCGCACTGAAGCTTTCTTT. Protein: CSVGELRTEAFF.

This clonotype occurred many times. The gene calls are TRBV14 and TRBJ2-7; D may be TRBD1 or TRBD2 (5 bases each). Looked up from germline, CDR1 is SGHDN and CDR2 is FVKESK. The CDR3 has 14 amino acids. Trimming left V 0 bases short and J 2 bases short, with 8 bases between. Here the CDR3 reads CASSQELGPYEQYF. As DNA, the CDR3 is TGTGCCAGCAGCCAAGAGTTGGGACCCTACGAGCAGTACTTC.

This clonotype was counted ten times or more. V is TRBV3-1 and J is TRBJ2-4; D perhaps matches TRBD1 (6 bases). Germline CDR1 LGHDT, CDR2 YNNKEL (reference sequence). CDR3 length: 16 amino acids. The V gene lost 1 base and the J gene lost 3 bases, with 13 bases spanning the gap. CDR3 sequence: CASSQGQERYKNIQYF. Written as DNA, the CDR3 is TGTGCCAGCAGCCAAGGACAGGAGCGCTACAAAAACATTCAGTACTTC.

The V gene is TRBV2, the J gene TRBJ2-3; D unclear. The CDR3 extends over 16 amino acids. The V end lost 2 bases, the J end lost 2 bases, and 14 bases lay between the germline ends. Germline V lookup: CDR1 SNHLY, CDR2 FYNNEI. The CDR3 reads CASSELRARFTDTQYF. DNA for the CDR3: TGTGCCAGCAGTGAACTACGGGCTAGATTCACAGATACGCAGTATTTT. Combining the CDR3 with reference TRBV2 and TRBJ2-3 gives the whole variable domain EPEVTQTPSHQVTQMGQEVILRCVPISNHLYFYWYRQILGQKVEFLVSFYNNEISEKSEIFDDQFSVERPDGSNFTLKIRSTKLEDSAMYFCASSELRARFTDTQYFGPGTRLTVL.

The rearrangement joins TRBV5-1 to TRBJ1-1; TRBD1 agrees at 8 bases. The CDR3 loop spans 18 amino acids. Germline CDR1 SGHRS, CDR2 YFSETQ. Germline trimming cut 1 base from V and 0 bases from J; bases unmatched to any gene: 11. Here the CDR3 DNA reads TGCGCCAGCAGCTTGCCACGGACAGGGAGTATTATGAACACTGAAGCTTTCTTT. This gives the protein CASSLPRTGSIMNTEAFF.

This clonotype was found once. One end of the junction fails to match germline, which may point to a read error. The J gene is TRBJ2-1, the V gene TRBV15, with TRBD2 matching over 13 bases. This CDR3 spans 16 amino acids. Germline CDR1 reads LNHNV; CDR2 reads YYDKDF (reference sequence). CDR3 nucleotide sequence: TGTGCCACCAGCAGCAGACTAGCGGGAGGAGCTAATGGGCAGTTCTTC. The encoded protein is CATSSRLAGGANGQFF.

The CDR3 is CASSLSGAVDEQFF. DNA for the CDR3: TGTGCCAGCAGCTTATCGGGGGCGGTGGATGAGCAGTTCTTC. V gene TRBV7-3 combines with J gene TRBJ2-1; D possibly uses TRBD1 or TRBD2 (6 bases each). With 2 bases removed from V and 8 bases from J, the gap between germline ends came to 13 bases. Germline V gene lookup returns CDR1 SGHTA and CDR2 FQGTGA. The CDR3 consists of 14 residues.